This is a list of T cell receptor beta chains from one sample in a study of blood T cells in healthy people across ages. A single record per CDR3 protein comes from TCRdb applying MiXCR to the 5' RACE reads. The repertoire includes fewer than 2 million distinct CDR3 sequences, around 40% of them detected once, and under 30% sits in the top ten. The sample was blood. The receptors originated from a human donor in good health. Each CDR3 is given with its conserved first and last residue. The order of the fields is CDR3 DNA, CDR3 protein, J gene, D gene, clone size, V gene. D genes are given only for firm matches. Some rows have no size entry. The others give once, few or many, or a class for an expanded clone.

CDR3 DNA: TGTGCCAGCAGCTGGGGGTACAGGGTTCGAATGACTGAAGCTTTCTTT
CDR3 protein: CASSWGYRVRMTEAFF
J gene: TRBJ1-1
D gene: .
clone size: once
V gene: TRBV7-9

CDR3 DNA: TGCAGTGCTAGAGTATGGCTAGCGGGGGGGTACAATGAGCAGTTCTTC
CDR3 protein: CSARVWLAGGYNEQFF
J gene: TRBJ2-1
D gene: TRBD2
clone size: .
V gene: TRBV20-1

CDR3 DNA: TGTGCCAGCAGTTCCCTCCGGACCGGCAGCTCCTACAATGAGCAGTTCTTC
CDR3 protein: CASSSLRTGSSYNEQFF
J gene: TRBJ2-1
D gene: .
clone size: .
V gene: TRBV6-5

CDR3 DNA: TGTGCCAGCAGTTACGACCGGGACAGAACCTACGAGCAGTACTTC
CDR3 protein: CASSYDRDRTYEQYF
J gene: TRBJ2-7
D gene: TRBD1
clone size: once
V gene: TRBV6-5

CDR3 DNA: TGTGCCAGCAGGACGGACAAAACCTATGGCTACACCTTC
CDR3 protein: CASRTDKTYGYTF
J gene: TRBJ1-2
D gene: .
clone size: few
V gene: TRBV2

CDR3 DNA: TGTGCCAGCGCCTCCGGGACACCTAACTATGGCTACACCTTC
CDR3 protein: CASASGTPNYGYTF
J gene: TRBJ1-2
D gene: .
clone size: .
V gene: TRBV6-6

CDR3 DNA: TGTGCCAGCAGCCTGGAGGCGGTTTGCGATACGCAGTATTTT
CDR3 protein: CASSLEAVCDTQYF
J gene: TRBJ2-3
D gene: .
clone size: .
V gene: TRBV7-3

CDR3 DNA: TGTGCCAGCAGTTACTCGGGGACTCCCATCTCCTACAATGAGCAGTTCTTC
CDR3 protein: CASSYSGTPISYNEQFF
J gene: TRBJ2-1
D gene: .
clone size: .
V gene: TRBV6-2/TRBV6-3

CDR3 DNA: TGCAGTGGATCTAGCTTTAAGTTTCTTTGGTTCTTC
CDR3 protein: CSGSSFKFLWFF
J gene: TRBJ2-1
D gene: .
clone size: few
V gene: TRBV20-1

CDR3 DNA: TGTGCCAGCAGCTCTGGACTAGCTCCGGATGAGCAGTTCTTC
CDR3 protein: CASSSGLAPDEQFF
J gene: TRBJ2-1
D gene: TRBD2
clone size: .
V gene: TRBV7-2

CDR3 DNA: TGCGCCAGCAGCTTGCGTCCCACCGGGGTAAGGAGGAGCGTCTATGGCTACACCTTC
CDR3 protein: CASSLRPTGVRRSVYGYTF
J gene: TRBJ1-2
D gene: .
clone size: .
V gene: TRBV5-1

CDR3 DNA: TGCAGTGCTAGAGGGGTGAAGCGGGGGGCGAACACAGATACGCAGTATTTT
CDR3 protein: CSARGVKRGANTDTQYF
J gene: TRBJ2-3
D gene: TRBD2
clone size: few
V gene: TRBV20-1

CDR3 DNA: TGCAGCGCAAGGGACACTCAAGAGACCCAGTACTTC
CDR3 protein: CSARDTQETQYF
J gene: TRBJ2-5
D gene: .
clone size: many
V gene: TRBV29-1

CDR3 DNA: TGTGCCACCAGCTCGGACCCAGGAGGCTACACCTTC
CDR3 protein: CATSSDPGGYTF
J gene: TRBJ1-2
D gene: .
clone size: few
V gene: TRBV15

CDR3 DNA: TGTGCCAGCAGGGGACAGGGTGGCTACACCTTC
CDR3 protein: CASRGQGGYTF
J gene: TRBJ1-2
D gene: TRBD1
clone size: few
V gene: TRBV12-3/TRBV12-4

CDR3 DNA: TGTGCCAGCAGCTTCAATAGCGGGGGGGGTCTCGGGGAGCAGTTCTTC
CDR3 protein: CASSFNSGGGLGEQFF
J gene: TRBJ2-1
D gene: TRBD2
clone size: few
V gene: TRBV7-6

CDR3 DNA: TGCAGCGCCGAAACAGGGGACGGCTATGGCCACACCTTC
CDR3 protein: CSAETGDGYGHTF
J gene: TRBJ1-2
D gene: TRBD1
clone size: .
V gene: TRBV29-1

CDR3 DNA: TGTGCCAGCAGGGGTCAGGGGGCGATCAGGACTGAAGCTTTCTTT
CDR3 protein: CASRGQGAIRTEAFF
J gene: TRBJ1-1
D gene: TRBD1
clone size: .
V gene: TRBV2

CDR3 DNA: TGTGCCAGCAGTTTCGGGATCATCACAGATACGCAGTATTTT
CDR3 protein: CASSFGIITDTQYF
J gene: TRBJ2-3
D gene: .
clone size: .
V gene: TRBV6-2/TRBV6-3

CDR3 DNA: TGTGCCAGCAGCTTAGTGGCGCGGCAGAGCTCCTACGAGCAGTACTTC
CDR3 protein: CASSLVARQSSYEQYF
J gene: TRBJ2-7
D gene: .
clone size: few
V gene: TRBV7-2

CDR3 DNA: TGTGCCAGCAAAATGACAGGGCCAAACTATGGCTACACCTTC
CDR3 protein: CASKMTGPNYGYTF
J gene: TRBJ1-2
D gene: TRBD1
clone size: few
V gene: TRBV27

CDR3 DNA: TGTGCCAGCAGTGAAGCGCATCGGGACAGCGAGACCCAGTACTTC
CDR3 protein: CASSEAHRDSETQYF
J gene: TRBJ2-5
D gene: TRBD1
clone size: .
V gene: TRBV2

CDR3 DNA: TGCAGCGTTAGTAAGACAGGGAGCACAGATACGCAGTATTTT
CDR3 protein: CSVSKTGSTDTQYF
J gene: TRBJ2-3
D gene: TRBD1
clone size: few
V gene: TRBV29-1

CDR3 DNA: TGCAGCGTTGCTCGGGACCGGTCCTATGGCTACACCTTC
CDR3 protein: CSVARDRSYGYTF
J gene: TRBJ1-2
D gene: .
clone size: few
V gene: TRBV29-1

CDR3 DNA: TGTGCCAGCACCTCCTGGGAGGGTAGCTACGAGCAGTACTTC
CDR3 protein: CASTSWEGSYEQYF
J gene: TRBJ2-7
D gene: TRBD2
clone size: .
V gene: TRBV6-5

CDR3 DNA: TGTGCCAGCAGATACGGACACTCACAATGGGATTCACCCCTCCACTTT
CDR3 protein: CASRYGHSQWDSPLHF
J gene: TRBJ1-6
D gene: .
clone size: .
V gene: TRBV11-2

CDR3 DNA: TGCGCCAGCAGATTAGGGTGGCTTCCCACAGATACGCAGTATTTT
CDR3 protein: CASRLGWLPTDTQYF
J gene: TRBJ2-3
D gene: .
clone size: .
V gene: TRBV5-1

CDR3 DNA: TGTGCCAGCAGCTTAGGACTACCAAACACAGATACGCAGTATTTT
CDR3 protein: CASSLGLPNTDTQYF
J gene: TRBJ2-3
D gene: .
clone size: .
V gene: TRBV11-2

CDR3 DNA: TGCAGTGCTAGAGGTCAGGAGGTGAACACTGAAGCTTTCTTT
CDR3 protein: CSARGQEVNTEAFF
J gene: TRBJ1-1
D gene: .
clone size: .
V gene: TRBV20-1

CDR3 DNA: TGTGCCAGCAGCCTACAGGGGGCAATAGGTGGCTACACCTTC
CDR3 protein: CASSLQGAIGGYTF
J gene: TRBJ1-2
D gene: TRBD1
clone size: few
V gene: TRBV7-9

CDR3 DNA: TGTGCCAGCAGCTCTGAGGCCATCTGGGGACTTGGGCGCTATGGCTACACCTTC
CDR3 protein: CASSSEAIWGLGRYGYTF
J gene: TRBJ1-2
D gene: .
clone size: few
V gene: TRBV11-2

CDR3 DNA: TGTGCCAGCTCACCCAGAGGGACCGTGAACACTGAAGCTTTCTTT
CDR3 protein: CASSPRGTVNTEAFF
J gene: TRBJ1-1
D gene: .
clone size: .
V gene: TRBV18

CDR3 DNA: TGTGCCAGCAGCCAATACTCCTACGAGCAGTACTTC
CDR3 protein: CASSQYSYEQYF
J gene: TRBJ2-7
D gene: .
clone size: many
V gene: TRBV4-2

CDR3 DNA: TGTGCCAGCAGTAGGACAGACCACTATGGCTACACCTTC
CDR3 protein: CASSRTDHYGYTF
J gene: TRBJ1-2
D gene: .
clone size: .
V gene: TRBV6-5

CDR3 DNA: TGTGCCAGCACGGGGCAGATAAATGAGCAGTTCTTC
CDR3 protein: CASTGQINEQFF
J gene: TRBJ2-1
D gene: .
clone size: .
V gene: TRBV27

CDR3 DNA: TGTGCCAGCAGTTACTCATTCCGGACTCTCAGCTCCTACAATGAGCAGTTCTTC
CDR3 protein: CASSYSFRTLSSYNEQFF
J gene: TRBJ2-1
D gene: .
clone size: .
V gene: TRBV6-2/TRBV6-3

CDR3 DNA: TGTGCCAGCAGCGGAGTGGGCAGGGGGGTGGATGAGCAGTACTTC
CDR3 protein: CASSGVGRGVDEQYF
J gene: TRBJ2-7
D gene: .
clone size: .
V gene: TRBV7-2

CDR3 DNA: TGCGCCAGCAGCGGGGGACAGACAGATACGCAGTATTTT
CDR3 protein: CASSGGQTDTQYF
J gene: TRBJ2-3
D gene: TRBD1
clone size: .
V gene: TRBV5-1

CDR3 DNA: TGTGCCGGCAGTCCGGACAGGGGGCTAAGCAATCAGCCCCAGCATTTT
CDR3 protein: CAGSPDRGLSNQPQHF
J gene: TRBJ1-5
D gene: TRBD1
clone size: .
V gene: TRBV2

CDR3 DNA: TGTGCCAGCAGTTATCGGCACGAAGGGGACTATGGCTACACCTTC
CDR3 protein: CASSYRHEGDYGYTF
J gene: TRBJ1-2
D gene: .
clone size: few
V gene: TRBV6-2/TRBV6-3

CDR3 DNA: TGCAGTGCTCGGGACTACCTCCCCGGGGATACGCAGTATTTT
CDR3 protein: CSARDYLPGDTQYF
J gene: TRBJ2-3
D gene: TRBD2
clone size: few
V gene: TRBV20-1

CDR3 DNA: TGTGCCAGCAGCCCTCGGGACAGCCACGAAATACAAGAGACCCAGTACTTC
CDR3 protein: CASSPRDSHEIQETQYF
J gene: TRBJ2-5
D gene: TRBD1
clone size: many
V gene: TRBV4-2

CDR3 DNA: TGTGCCAGCAGCTTAGTTACTAGCGGGGGGCCCTACGAGCAGTACTTC
CDR3 protein: CASSLVTSGGPYEQYF
J gene: TRBJ2-7
D gene: TRBD2
clone size: .
V gene: TRBV7-9